A selection of T cell receptor beta chains follows, all from one sample in a study of blood T cell repertoires in COVID-19. Measured with immunoSEQ multiplex PCR; TCRdb has only the in-frame clones, and not every one. The data contain about 62,000 clones, approximately 87% of them singletons. The sequenced material came from peripheral blood. Receptors originate from a woman in her sixties or seventies with acute or convalescent COVID-19. CDR3s include the opening cysteine and the closing phenylalanine or tryptophan. D genes are given only for firm matches.

j_call: TRBJ1-2
v_call: TRBV6-2/TRBV6-3
d_call: TRBD1
cdr3_aa: CASSYSTGNYGYTF
cdr3_nt: TGTGCCAGCAGTTACTCGACAGGGAACTATGGCTACACCTTC

j_call: TRBJ1-2
v_call: TRBV18
d_call: TRBD1
cdr3_aa: CASSPGQADYGYTF
cdr3_nt: TGTGCCAGCTCACCAGGACAGGCGGACTATGGCTACACCTTC

j_call: TRBJ1-2
v_call: TRBV27
d_call: NA
cdr3_aa: CASSLGRAGIYGYTF
cdr3_nt: TGTGCCAGCTCCCTCGGTAGGGCCGGGATCTATGGCTACACCTTC

j_call: TRBJ2-5
v_call: TRBV29-1
d_call: TRBD1
cdr3_aa: CSVETPAGGQETQYF
cdr3_nt: TGCAGCGTTGAAACTCCCGCAGGGGGTCAAGAGACCCAGTACTTC

j_call: TRBJ2-2
v_call: TRBV18
d_call: NA
cdr3_aa: CASSPLAGRTGELFF
cdr3_nt: TGTGCCAGCTCACCATTGGCAGGGAGGACCGGGGAGCTGTTTTTT

j_call: TRBJ2-3
v_call: TRBV18
d_call: TRBD2
cdr3_aa: CASSPVGLAGVADTQYF
cdr3_nt: TGTGCCAGCTCACCCGTGGGACTAGCGGGAGTAGCAGATACGCAGTATTTT

j_call: TRBJ2-5
v_call: TRBV5-6
d_call: NA
cdr3_aa: CASSLTGETQYF
cdr3_nt: TGTGCCAGCAGCTTGACAGGGGAGACCCAGTACTTC

j_call: TRBJ1-6
v_call: TRBV6-5
d_call: NA
cdr3_aa: CASTQGTRNNSPLHF
cdr3_nt: TGTGCCAGCACTCAGGGAACCCGGAATAATTCACCCCTCCACTTT

j_call: TRBJ1-2
v_call: TRBV21-1
d_call: NA
cdr3_aa: CASSKGCPGARGYTF
cdr3_nt: TGTGCCAGCAGCAAAGGATGTCCAGGGGCCAGAGGCTACACCTTC

j_call: TRBJ1-2
v_call: TRBV6-5
d_call: NA
cdr3_aa: CASSYAAQYGYTF
cdr3_nt: TGTGCCAGCAGTTACGCGGCGCAGTATGGCTACACCTTC

j_call: TRBJ2-5
v_call: TRBV5-1
d_call: NA
cdr3_aa: CASSRGQQETQYF
cdr3_nt: TGCGCCAGCAGCCGCGGACAGCAAGAGACCCAGTACTTC

j_call: TRBJ2-1
v_call: TRBV6-4
d_call: TRBD2
cdr3_aa: CASSRLGTSGYNEQFF
cdr3_nt: TGTGCCAGCAGTCGTCTGGGGACTAGCGGATACAATGAGCAGTTCTTC

j_call: TRBJ1-6
v_call: TRBV3-1/TRBV3-2
d_call: NA
cdr3_aa: CASSQIQGGSPLHF
cdr3_nt: TGTGCCAGCAGCCAAATCCAGGGAGGTTCACCCCTCCACTTT

j_call: TRBJ1-4
v_call: TRBV12-3/TRBV12-4
d_call: NA
cdr3_aa: CASSSIVEEKLFF
cdr3_nt: TGTGCCAGCAGTTCCATAGTAGAAGAAAAACTGTTTTTT

j_call: TRBJ1-6
v_call: TRBV11-2
d_call: NA
cdr3_aa: CASSLSIQGSNSPLHF
cdr3_nt: TGTGCCAGCAGCTTAAGCATACAGGGTAGTAATTCACCCCTCCACTTT

j_call: TRBJ1-1
v_call: TRBV5-1
d_call: NA
cdr3_aa: CASSLAGMNTEAFF
cdr3_nt: TGCGCCAGCAGCTTGGCCGGGATGAACACTGAAGCTTTCTTT